Ten or more counts support the clone carrying this TCR beta chain. Its cognate antigen is unknown. The sample originates from a study of T cells after yellow fever vaccination. Study at large: SMART-Seq v4 Ultra Low Input handled preparation of low-cell-number fractions.

CDR1 and CDR2 (germline): SGHTA, FQGNSA. CDR3 length: 15 amino acids. Germline trimming cut 1 base from V and 5 bases from J; bases unmatched to any gene: 4. Broader study findings: Relatively few clonotypes were ones that appeared in both CD4 and CD8 compartments.

It was through 5'RACE template switching that TCR cDNA was made, with a universal primer site and UMIs added. TCRdb reprocessed the 5' RACE reads with MiXCR, giving one entry per CDR3 protein. The table records some 670,000 distinct CDR3 sequences, about 12% of them present only once. The clonotype originates from a man aged 25 to 40 who received the YFV17D yellow fever vaccine. The chain links TRBV7-2 to TRBJ2-7, with 11 positions matching TRBD2. This material consisted of PBMCs, taken on the day of the yellow fever booster vaccination. The CDR3 DNA reads TGTGCCAGCAGCTTAGAACTAGCGGGAGTAAACGAGCAGTACTTC. As protein: CASSLELAGVNEQYF. Together with reference TRBV7-2 and TRBJ2-7, the CDR3 gives the full variable domain: GAGVSQSPSNKVTEKGKDVELRCDPISGHTALYWYRQSLGQGLEFLIYFQGNSAPDKSGLPSDRFSAERTGGSVSTLTIQRTQQEDSAVYLCASSLELAGVNEQYFGPGTRLTVT.